Below, 32 T cell receptor beta chains from the same sample are listed, as sequenced in a study of cytomegalovirus exposure and HLA in healthy donors (dated by TCRdb to about 2017). The library came from the immunoSEQ multiplex PCR assay. A mixture of 60 forward primers for TCR Vbeta segments and 13 reverse primers for TCR Jbeta segments was used in the multiplex PCR. TCRdb obtained this table from immuneACCESS and retained in-frame rearrangements with V and J assigned. These tables miss some clones; where compared with another copy, unresolved V genes account for less than half of the shortfall, and the remainder is unexplained. The sample table shows under 200,000 clones, and roughly 75% are seen once. The ten most abundant clones make up 1% of the sample. The sequenced material came from PBMCs. Source of these receptors: a woman between 50 and 59 years old in good health and CMV-seropositive.

V is TRBV29-1 and J is TRBJ2-1, with TRBD1 matching 7 bases. Germline V gene sequence: CDR1 SQVTM, CDR2 ANQGSEA. This CDR3 is 12 amino acids long. Trimming cost V 4 bases and J 6 bases; bases outside gene matches: 3. This CDR3 reads CSVVQGVNEQFF. The CDR3 nucleotides read TGCAGCGTTGTCCAGGGGGTCAATGAGCAGTTCTTC.

This clone was counted between two and nine times. The rearrangement joins TRBV27 to TRBJ2-1; 14 bases agree with TRBD2. The CDR3 totals 17 residues. J lost 9 bases, V lost 5 bases, and 12 bases had no gene match. Per the germline V gene, CDR1 is MNHEY and CDR2 is SMNVEV (reference sequence). In DNA form, the CDR3 reads TGTGCCAGCAGTCCTTCACGACTAGCGGGGGGGCTACGTGAGCAGTTCTTC. This translates into CASSPSRLAGGLREQFF.

This chain connects TRBV11-2 to TRBJ1-1; D is unclear. The CDR3 loop spans 15 amino acids. Trimming left V 4 bases short and J 3 bases short, with 15 bases between. Per germline, CDR1 SGHAT and CDR2 FQNNGV. The CDR3 DNA is TGTGCCAGCAGCTCTGCGGTTACGTGGCACACTGAAGCTTTCTTT. Translating gives CASSSAVTWHTEAFF.

The chain has TRBV6-4 and TRBJ2-5; 12 bases fit TRBD1. This CDR3 has 15 residues. The V segment lost 6 bases and the J segment 5 bases; nucleotides outside the gene matches: 7. The germline gives CDR1 MRHNA, CDR2 SNTAGT. CDR3 loop: CASSAGTGGSETQYF. CDR3 sequence (DNA): TGTGCCAGCAGCGCCGGGACAGGGGGCTCGGAGACCCAGTACTTC.

The chain employs TRBV10-3 and TRBJ2-7; 9 nucleotides line up with TRBD1. Trimming cost V 5 bases and J 3 bases; bases outside gene matches: 14. The CDR3 covers 17 residues. The germline V gene encodes CDR1 ENHRY and CDR2 SYGVKD. The CDR3 is CAISPSTGGRSRYEQYF. CDR3 nucleotide sequence: TGTGCCATCAGTCCCTCAACAGGGGGCCGCTCCCGCTACGAGCAGTACTTC.

The chain uses TRBV5-8 and TRBJ2-1, with 9 positions matching TRBD1. Germline CDR1 reads SGHTS; CDR2 reads YDEGEE. The CDR3 consists of 15 residues. Trimming took 4 bases from V and 0 from J; bases not matched to a gene: 2. The CDR3 sequence: CASSRGQGSYNEQFF. The CDR3 DNA reads as TGTGCCAGCAGCCGGGGACAGGGCTCCTACAATGAGCAGTTCTTC.

V usage is TRBV6-1 and J usage is TRBJ1-5; TRBD1 matches 7 bases. The CDR3 runs to 14 residues. V trimming: 10 bases; J trimming: 4 bases; junction bases outside the gene matches: 10. Germline lookup yields CDR1 MNHNS and CDR2 SASEGT. The CDR3 DNA reads as TGTGCCATTTCCCGGGACAGACCAAATCAGCCCCAGCATTTT. This gives the protein CAISRDRPNQPQHF.

CDR3 DNA sequence: TGTGCCAGCAGTAGACTAGCGGGAGGGTTAGGAGATACGCAGTATTTT. Translating gives CASSRLAGGLGDTQYF. The chain carries TRBV2 and TRBJ2-3; 14 bases fit TRBD2. This CDR3 contains 16 residues. V dropped 5 bases and J dropped 5; count of bases not matched to a gene: 6. The germline V gene has CDR1 SNHLY and CDR2 FYNNEI.

V gene TRBV7-2 combines with J gene TRBJ2-7; 8 nucleotides match TRBD1. The CDR3 is 15 residues long. Germline CDR1 reads SGHTA; CDR2 reads FQGNSA. Losses at the gene ends were 5 bases for V and 3 bases for J; bases not matched to a gene: 9. DNA of the CDR3: TGTGCCAGCAGCCCGTCCGGGACAGGATTCTACGAGCAGTACTTC. This sequence encodes CASSPSGTGFYEQYF.

This clone was found once. The chain employs TRBV6-1 and TRBJ2-3; D is possibly TRBD1 (6 bases). The V end was cut by 5 bases, the J end by 4 bases, with 16 bases between. Germline V gives CDR1 MNHNS, CDR2 SASEGT. The CDR3 is made up of 15 amino acids. The CDR3 bases are TGTGCCAGCAGTCCGGGACGATCAGGGGCAGATACGCAGTATTTT. As protein: CASSPGRSGADTQYF.

The CDR3 here is CASSIPTGGHGNQPQHF. The CDR3 nucleotides read TGTGCCAGTAGTATACCTACAGGGGGCCATGGCAATCAGCCCCAGCATTTT. This rearrangement joins TRBV19 to TRBJ1-5, with 9 bases identical to TRBD1. The V segment lost 2 bases and the J segment 2 bases; nucleotides outside the gene matches: 7. CDR1 LNHDA and CDR2 SQIVND come from the germline V gene (reference sequence). CDR3 length equals 17 residues.

The rearrangement uses TRBV7-6 and TRBJ2-5, with TRBD1 matching over 9 bases. With V trimmed by 5 bases and J by 4 bases, 5 bases remained unmatched. CDR1 is SGHVS and CDR2 is FNYEAQ in the germline V gene. This CDR3 is 14 amino acids long. CDR3 residues: CASSATGGGETQYF. The CDR3 DNA reads as TGTGCCAGCAGCGCAACAGGGGGCGGAGAGACCCAGTACTTC. Full variable domain (remainder filled in from reference TRBV7-6 and TRBJ2-5): GAGVSQSPRYKVTKRGQDVALRCDPISGHVSLYWYRQALGQGPEFLTYFNYEAQQDKSGLPNDRFSAERPEGSISTLTIQRTEQRDSAMYRCASSATGGGETQYFGPGTRLLVL.

A remark on this clone: The junction does not match germline at one end; this may be a read error. Other DNA sequences in the sample encode the same CDR3. In nucleotides, the CDR3 is TGCGCCAGCAGCTTGTTTAGCGGGTACGAGCAGTACTTC. Its protein is CASSLFSGYEQYF. The chain joins TRBV11-3 to TRBJ2-7; 7 nucleotides align to TRBD2. Germline V gene lookup returns CDR1 SGHNT and CDR2 YENEEA. This CDR3 is 13 amino acids long.

The chain is built from TRBV6-5 and TRBJ2-5, with 9 bases fitting TRBD1. The CDR3 runs to 15 residues. Looked up from germline, CDR1 is MNHEY and CDR2 is SVGAGI. Trimming removed 1 base from V and 4 bases from J; junction bases left unmatched: 4. The CDR3 sequence is CASSYFPQGAETQYF. For the CDR3, the DNA is TGTGCCAGCAGTTACTTCCCACAGGGGGCAGAGACCCAGTACTTC.

This rearrangement joins TRBV18 to TRBJ1-4; TRBD1 is a possible D gene (5 bases). Looked up from germline, CDR1 is KGHSH and CDR2 is LQKENI. The CDR3 is 15 residues long. The V gene lost 3 bases and the J gene lost 0 bases, with 8 bases spanning the gap. The CDR3 sequence: CASSPDSSTNEKLFF. DNA of the CDR3: TGTGCCAGCTCACCTGACAGTTCAACTAATGAAAAACTGTTTTTT.

CDR3 residues: CASSLEWSSYNEQFF. CDR3 DNA: TGTGCCAGCAGCTTGGAATGGAGCTCCTACAATGAGCAGTTCTTC. The V gene is TRBV5-4, the J gene TRBJ2-1; D is undetermined. The V gene lost 0 bases and the J gene lost 0 bases, with 7 bases spanning the gap. Looked up from germline, CDR1 is SGHNT and CDR2 is YYREEE (reference sequence). The CDR3 sequence is 15 residues long. Together with reference TRBV5-4 and TRBJ2-1, the CDR3 gives the full variable domain: ETGVTQSPTHLIKTRGQQVTLRCSSQSGHNTVSWYQQALGQGPQFIFQYYREEENGRGNFPPRFSGLQFPNYSSELNVNALELDDSALYLCASSLEWSSYNEQFFGPGTRLTVL.

This clone occurred a few times. The CDR3 sequence is CASSPRDRVTYEQYF. CDR3 DNA: TGTGCCAGCAGCCCCCGGGACAGGGTAACCTACGAGCAGTACTTC. The chain recombines TRBV9 with TRBJ2-7, with 9 positions matching TRBD1. Germline V CDR1 and CDR2: SGDLS, YYNGEE. The CDR3 is 15 amino acids. The junction had 7 bases not matched to a gene; V was cut back by 4 bases and J by 2 bases.

The chain employs TRBV28 and TRBJ1-2; TRBD1 matches at 9 bases. This CDR3 contains 15 residues. The trim removed 2 bases at V and 6 bases at J, leaving 7 bases unmatched. CDR1 is MDHEN, CDR2 SYDVKM, per germline. The CDR3 reads CASSLGTGKVNGYTF. CDR3 coding DNA: TGTGCCAGCAGTTTAGGGACAGGGAAGGTCAATGGCTACACCTTC.

V usage is TRBV7-9 and J usage is TRBJ2-3; 14 bases map to TRBD2. Germline CDR1 reads SEHNR; CDR2 reads FQNEAQ (reference sequence). CDR3 length equals 16 residues. The ends lost 3 bases at V and 4 bases at J; junction bases unmatched: 3. CDR3 sequence: CASSFGTSGSADTQYF. The CDR3 DNA follows: TGTGCCAGCAGCTTCGGGACTAGCGGGAGCGCAGATACGCAGTATTTT.

The chain couples TRBV19 to TRBJ1-1; D possibly corresponds to TRBD1 (5 bases). Germline CDR1 LNHDA, CDR2 SQIVND (reference sequence). V was pared by 6 bases and J by 11 bases, with 13 bases between. CDR3 size: 11 residues. The CDR3 coding sequence is TGTGCCAGTAGCTTTTTGGACACTGCTTTCTTT. Its protein product is CASSFLDTAFF.

The chain employs TRBV28 and TRBJ1-5; the D gene is possibly TRBD1 (5 bases). The CDR3 length is 14 residues. V was cut by 2 bases and J by 6 bases, with 11 bases left in between. Per the germline V gene, CDR1 is MDHEN and CDR2 is SYDVKM. The CDR3 reads CASSLGSGVQPQHF. As DNA, the CDR3 is TGTGCCAGCAGTTTAGGGTCGGGGGTTCAGCCCCAGCATTTT.

V usage is TRBV4-3 and J usage is TRBJ1-5; D ambiguous. Germline loops: CDR1 LGHNA, CDR2 YSLEER. Trimming stripped 1 base from V and 4 bases from J, with 8 bases between. CDR3 length: 14 amino acids. DNA for the CDR3: TGCGCCAGCAGCCAAGGGCAACAAAATCAGCCCCAGCATTTT. Encoded protein: CASSQGQQNQPQHF.

The V gene is TRBV15, the J gene TRBJ1-4; 7 bases match TRBD1. The germline CDR1 and CDR2 sequences are LNHNV and YYDKDF (reference sequence). The V segment lost 6 bases and the J segment 0 bases; nucleotides outside the gene matches: 4. CDR3 length: 15 amino acids. For the CDR3, the DNA is TGTGCCACCAGTGCACAGGGGTCAACTAATGAAAAACTGTTTTTT. Protein sequence: CATSAQGSTNEKLFF.

The J gene is TRBJ2-7, the V gene TRBV25-1; the D gene is possibly TRBD1 (6 bases). The germline V and J ends were trimmed by 8 bases and 0 bases, with 14 bases remaining between them. The CDR3 has 14 residues. Germline-derived CDR1 and CDR2 are MGHDK and SYGVNS. The chain's CDR3 is CASDTGTSSYEQYF. The DNA for the CDR3 is TGTGCCAGCGATACAGGGACCAGCTCCTACGAGCAGTACTTC.

This clone was observed a few times. The genes are TRBV19 and TRBJ2-7, with 7 positions matching TRBD1. This CDR3 is built from 14 residues. CDR1 is LNHDA, CDR2 SQIVND, per germline (reference sequence). V gave up 1 base and J gave up 7 bases; unmatched junction bases: 7. CDR3 protein: CASSIGDRVTEQYF. CDR3 sequence (DNA): TGTGCCAGTAGTATAGGGGACAGAGTGACAGAGCAGTACTTC.

The chain is built from TRBV19 and TRBJ2-7; possibly TRBD2 for D (6 bases). The CDR3 sequence is 16 residues long. V was trimmed by 5 bases and J by 3 bases, leaving 20 bases between them. Per the germline V gene, CDR1 is LNHDA and CDR2 is SQIVND (reference sequence). The CDR3 DNA reads as TGTGCCAGTAGTGGCCGACCTACAGGAGGGGACTACGAGCAGTACTTC. Translation gives CASSGRPTGGDYEQYF.

This clone was seen only once. V gene TRBV6-1 combines with J gene TRBJ2-1; 7 bases are a match to TRBD1. CDR3 length: 14 amino acids. CDR1 is MNHNS, CDR2 SASEGT, per germline. V was clipped by 1 base and J by 7 bases; unmatched bases: 4. Here the CDR3 reads CASSEDVRGNEQFF. For the CDR3, the DNA is TGTGCCAGCAGTGAAGATGTCAGGGGGAATGAGCAGTTCTTC.

The chain links TRBV7-2 to TRBJ2-5; TRBD2 aligns across 7 bases. V lost 5 bases and J lost 5; bases outside the gene matches: 8. The germline gives CDR1 SGHTA, CDR2 FQGNSA. This CDR3 has 14 amino acids. The CDR3 DNA reads as TGTGCCAGCAGCCACGGACTAGTCGGGGAGACCCAGTACTTC. Encoded protein: CASSHGLVGETQYF.

V is TRBV9 and J is TRBJ2-5; no reliable D call. The CDR3 extends over 12 amino acids. Germline loops: CDR1 SGDLS, CDR2 YYNGEE. V shed 2 bases and J shed 4 bases, with 6 bases lying between them. Written as DNA, the CDR3 is TGTGCCAGCAGCGTCCCCCGAGAGACCCAGTACTTC. Its translation is CASSVPRETQYF.

The chain couples TRBV5-4 to TRBJ1-4; 9 bases align to TRBD1. J gave up 5 bases and V 4 bases, and 9 bases lay outside the gene matches. The CDR3 is 16 residues long. Germline CDR1 and CDR2: SGHNT and YYREEE (reference sequence). CDR3 in DNA: TGTGCCAGCAGCCAATTAAGAACAGGGGGCAATGAAAAACTGTTTTTT. This codes for CASSQLRTGGNEKLFF.

The genes are TRBV5-1 and TRBJ1-6; TRBD1 agrees at 7 bases. The CDR3 is 16 residues long. Germline values: CDR1 SGHRS, CDR2 YFSETQ. V shed 3 bases and J 0 bases; nucleotides not matched to a gene: 3. CDR3 nucleotide sequence: TGCGCCAGCAGCTCGACAGGGTTCTCCTATAATTCACCCCTCCACTTT. Encoded protein: CASSSTGFSYNSPLHF.

This clone has only one observation. V gene TRBV9 combines with J gene TRBJ2-7, with TRBD1 matching over 8 bases. J lost 6 bases, V lost 3 bases, and 8 bases had no gene match. Germline lookup yields CDR1 SGDLS and CDR2 YYNGEE. CDR3 length: 14 amino acids. Here the CDR3 DNA reads TGTGCCAGCAGCGATGGGACAGGATCCGGCGAGCAGTACTTC. Translating gives CASSDGTGSGEQYF.